These 17 T cell receptor beta chains originate from one sample sequenced in a study of brain T cells in children with intractable seizures. Time point in this sample: blood from clinic visit 5 months post-surgery; TSC patient then seizure free. This table comes from immunoSEQ multiplex PCR, and its TCRdb copy is limited to in-frame clones, with some not included. The sample holds 340,000 or so clones, approximately 93% seen once. Sample: peripheral blood, taken roughly 5 months after surgery. These receptors were obtained from a boy under two years old with tuberous sclerosis and intractable seizures.

V usage is TRBV29-1 and J usage is TRBJ2-6; D gene unclear. CDR3 length: 12 amino acids. Germline V gene data show CDR1 as SQVTM and CDR2 as ANQGSEA. V shed 1 base and J shed 3 bases, with 1 base lying between them. The DNA for the CDR3 is TGCAGCGTTGAAGGTGGGGCCAACGTCCTGACTTTC. Amino acids: CSVEGGANVLTF.

V gene TRBV3-1 (or the pseudogene TRBV3-2) combines with J gene TRBJ2-7, with a weak D call TRBD2 (6 bases). The germline gives CDR1 LGHDT, CDR2 YNNKEL (reference sequence). CDR3 size: 14 residues. The V gene lost 4 bases and the J gene lost 6 bases, with 16 bases spanning the gap. The CDR3 nucleotides are TGTGCCAGCAGCCCAACCGGGAGAACTCGCGAGCAGTACTTC. Its protein product is CASSPTGRTREQYF.

This clone was picked up one time. CDR3 protein: CASGAGGPYNEQFF. Written as DNA, the CDR3 is TGTGCCAGCGGCGCGGGAGGGCCATACAATGAGCAGTTCTTC. The chain recombines TRBV27 with TRBJ2-1; 9 positions match TRBD2. This CDR3 has 14 amino acids. Germline V gene lookup returns CDR1 MNHEY and CDR2 SMNVEV (reference sequence). Trimming removed 8 bases from V and 4 bases from J; junction bases left unmatched: 6.

This clone was seen once. This chain connects TRBV30 to TRBJ2-7, with D perhaps matching TRBD2 (6 bases). The CDR3 is 14 residues long. The ends were cut back, 0 bases at V and 0 bases at J, with 9 bases in the middle. Per the germline V gene, CDR1 is GTSNPN and CDR2 is SVGIG (reference sequence). The CDR3 loop is CAWSVRRGSYEQYF. In DNA, the CDR3 is TGTGCCTGGAGTGTTCGGAGGGGCTCCTACGAGCAGTACTTC.

A few counts support this clone. This sequence joins TRBV5-1 and TRBJ2-7; D is unclear. This CDR3 contains 11 residues. Germline V gene sequence: CDR1 SGHRS, CDR2 YFSETQ. Trimming left V 0 bases short and J 6 bases short, with 4 bases between. The CDR3 spells CASSLGGEQYF. The CDR3 DNA sequence: TGCGCCAGCAGCTTGGGGGGCGAGCAGTACTTC.

This clone was detected only a few times. This chain joins TRBV28 and TRBJ1-2, with D unresolved. V lost 1 base to trimming and J lost 4 bases, with 10 bases between them. This CDR3 region has 14 residues. CDR1 is MDHEN, CDR2 SYDVKM, per germline. In DNA form, the CDR3 reads TGTGCCAGCAGTTTATTCCGGCCAGTCTATGGCTACACCTTC. Its protein product is CASSLFRPVYGYTF.

The rearrangement links TRBV2 to TRBJ1-5, with 8 positions matching TRBD1. J was trimmed by 6 bases and V by 3 bases; bases with no gene match: 4. This CDR3 comprises 14 residues. Germline CDR1 reads SNHLY; CDR2 reads FYNNEI. CDR3 region: CASSDQGAVQPQHF. As DNA, the CDR3 is TGTGCCAGCAGTGACCAGGGGGCCGTTCAGCCCCAGCATTTT.

The chain has TRBV7-9 and TRBJ1-1; D ambiguous. This CDR3 is 14 amino acids long. V lost 2 bases to trimming and J lost 5 bases, with 12 bases between them. Germline loops: CDR1 SEHNR, CDR2 FQNEAQ (reference sequence). This CDR3 is CASSLFGDTTEAFF. The CDR3 DNA is TGTGCCAGCAGCTTATTCGGCGATACAACTGAAGCTTTCTTT.

This chain joins TRBV19 and TRBJ1-2; 9 nucleotides align to TRBD1. The junction had 9 bases not matched to a gene; V was cut back by 6 bases and J by 4 bases. Looked up from germline, CDR1 is LNHDA and CDR2 is SQIVND (reference sequence). This CDR3 spans 15 amino acids. CDR3 region: CASSYGTGPFYGYTF. CDR3 bases: TGTGCCAGTAGCTACGGGACAGGGCCCTTCTATGGCTACACCTTC.

This clone appeared once. The J gene is TRBJ2-4, the V gene TRBV19; D might be TRBD2 (6 bases). The V and J ends lost 0 bases and 0 bases respectively, with 9 bases between them. Per the germline V gene, CDR1 is LNHDA and CDR2 is SQIVND (reference sequence). The CDR3 is made up of 16 amino acids. In nucleotides, the CDR3 is TGTGCCAGTAGTATAGACGGGGGACGAGCCAAAAACATTCAGTACTTC. Amino acids: CASSIDGGRAKNIQYF.

The chain recombines TRBV13 with TRBJ2-3; D not certain. The germline V gene has CDR1 PRHDT and CDR2 FYEKMQ (reference sequence). The CDR3 sequence is 15 residues long. V lost 4 bases and J 2 bases, leaving 13 bases between the germline ends. The CDR3 region is CASSSEALTTDTQYF. CDR3 coding DNA: TGTGCCAGCAGCTCAGAAGCCTTGACCACAGATACGCAGTATTTT.

This chain joins TRBV4-1 and TRBJ1-2; D ambiguous. The CDR3 is made up of 14 amino acids. Trimming removed 0 bases at V and 6 bases at J, with 11 bases between. The germline V gene encodes CDR1 MGHRA and CDR2 YSYEKL. The CDR3 is CASSQEARRDGYTF. The CDR3 coding sequence is TGCGCCAGCAGCCAAGAGGCCAGAAGGGATGGCTACACCTTC.

This clone was seen only once. This chain connects TRBV19 to TRBJ2-7; 10 nucleotides match TRBD2. V shed 3 bases and J 6 bases; nucleotides not matched to a gene: 8. The germline V gene has CDR1 LNHDA and CDR2 SQIVND (reference sequence). CDR3 length: 15 residues. The CDR3 DNA follows: TGTGCCAGTAGTATCCTTCTAGCGGGAGAACTCGAGCAGTACTTC. Translated, it gives CASSILLAGELEQYF.

The rearrangement joins TRBV28 to TRBJ2-7; the D is unclear. Trimming cost V 2 bases and J 1 base, with 12 bases left between them. This CDR3 comprises 15 residues. Germline assignment: CDR1 MDHEN and CDR2 SYDVKM. In DNA, the CDR3 is TGTGCCAGCAGTTTAGTGGGGTTGGCGTCCTACGAGCAGTACTTC. Protein sequence: CASSLVGLASYEQYF.

V gene TRBV11-3 combines with J gene TRBJ1-2, with a possible D match to TRBD1 (6 bases). Germline V gene sequence: CDR1 SGHNT, CDR2 YENEEA. Trimming took off 3 bases at V and 6 bases at J, with 17 bases between the two ends. The CDR3 runs to 15 residues. CDR3 nucleotide sequence: TGTGCCAGCAGCTTTCCGACAGGCGGATATAATGGCTACACCTTC. As protein: CASSFPTGGYNGYTF.

In regard to this clone: The same CDR3 also results from other DNA sequences found in this sample. The CDR3 sequence is CASSLGENTEAFF. The CDR3 coding sequence is TGTGCCAGCAGTTTGGGAGAGAACACTGAAGCTTTCTTT. This rearrangement joins TRBV12-3 or TRBV12-4 to TRBJ1-1; D unresolved. This CDR3 is built from 13 residues. The germline V and J ends were trimmed by 3 bases and 1 base, with 6 bases remaining between them.

In its sample, this clone was seen a few times. This chain uses TRBV13 with TRBJ1-2, with 9 bases fitting TRBD1. The CDR3 runs to 14 residues. Germline V lookup: CDR1 PRHDT, CDR2 FYEKMQ (reference sequence). The V segment lost 4 bases and the J segment 5 bases; nucleotides outside the gene matches: 5. CDR3 bases: TGTGCCAGCAGCTCCCTACAGGGGGCGTATGGCTACACCTTC. This codes for CASSSLQGAYGYTF.